The following is a TCR beta chain sequence with its context. CDR1 WNHNN and CDR2 SYGVQD come from the germline V gene (reference sequence). The germline V and J ends were trimmed by 8 bases and 1 base, with 15 bases remaining between them. The CDR3 totals 15 residues. The data were produced by immunoSEQ multiplex PCR, yet TCRdb's version contains in-frame clones alone and is incomplete. The sample carries about 36,000 clones, about 92% recorded once. The sample is drawn from a study of T cell changes during pregnancy in multiple sclerosis. Specimen: PBMCs (not recorded whether the cells were cultured). The V and J genes are TRBV10-1 and TRBJ1-3; TRBD1 might be the D (5 bases). The TCR originated in a female donor with multiple sclerosis, enrolled in a pregnancy study. The chain's CDR3 is CASLGESSSGNTIYF. The CDR3 nucleotides are TGCGCCAGCCTGGGGGAATCGTCTTCTGGAAACACCATATATTTT.